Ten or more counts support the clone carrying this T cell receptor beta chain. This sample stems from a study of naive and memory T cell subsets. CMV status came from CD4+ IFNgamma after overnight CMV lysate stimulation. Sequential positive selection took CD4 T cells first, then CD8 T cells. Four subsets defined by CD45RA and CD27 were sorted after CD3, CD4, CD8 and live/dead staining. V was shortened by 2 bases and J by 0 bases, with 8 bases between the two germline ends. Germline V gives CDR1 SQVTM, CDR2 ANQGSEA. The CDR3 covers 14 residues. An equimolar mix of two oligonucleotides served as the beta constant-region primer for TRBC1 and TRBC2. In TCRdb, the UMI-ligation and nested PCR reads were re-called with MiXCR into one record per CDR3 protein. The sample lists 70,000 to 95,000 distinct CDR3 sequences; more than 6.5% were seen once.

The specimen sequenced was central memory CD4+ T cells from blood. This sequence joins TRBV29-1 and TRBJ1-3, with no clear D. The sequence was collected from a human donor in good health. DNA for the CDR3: TGCAGCGTTGAACTGGGAAACTCTGGAAACACCATATATTTT. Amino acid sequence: CSVELGNSGNTIYF.